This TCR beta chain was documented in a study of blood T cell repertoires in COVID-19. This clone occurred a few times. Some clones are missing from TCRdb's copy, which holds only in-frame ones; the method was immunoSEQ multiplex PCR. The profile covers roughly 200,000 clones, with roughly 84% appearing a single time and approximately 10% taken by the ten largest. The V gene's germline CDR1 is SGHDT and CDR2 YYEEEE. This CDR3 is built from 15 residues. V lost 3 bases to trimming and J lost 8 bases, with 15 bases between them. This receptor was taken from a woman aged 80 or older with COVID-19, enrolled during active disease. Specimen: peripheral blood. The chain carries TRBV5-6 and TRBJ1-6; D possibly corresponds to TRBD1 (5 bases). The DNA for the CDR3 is TGTGCCAGCAGCTCGAGACAGTACCGCTATTCACCCCTCCACTTT. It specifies CASSSRQYRYSPLHF.